A single sample is the source of the 8 T cell receptor beta chains below, sequenced in a study of cytomegalovirus exposure and HLA in healthy donors. A multiplex PCR was run with 60 Vbeta primers and 13 Jbeta primers. The table came from immunoSEQ multiplex PCR; TCRdb's copy has only in-frame clones and leaves some out. The sample contains approximately 150,000 clones, over 70% of which appear only once. The sequenced material came from PBMCs. These receptors came from a man in his thirties or forties in good health and CMV-seropositive.

The genes are TRBV28 and TRBJ2-1; the D gene is possibly TRBD2 (6 bases). The CDR3 spans 16 residues. Trimming took off 5 bases at V and 2 bases at J, with 16 bases between the two ends. CDR1 and CDR2 from the germline V gene are MDHEN and SYDVKM. CDR3 nucleotide sequence: TGTGCCAGCAGTCCCGTTGTCGGCGGGACCTACAATGAGCAGTTCTTC. Protein: CASSPVVGGTYNEQFF.

This sequence joins TRBV27 and TRBJ2-2; a possible D gene is TRBD2 (6 bases). The CDR3 is 13 amino acids. Trimming removed 3 bases from V and 6 bases from J, with 8 bases in between. Looked up from germline, CDR1 is MNHEY and CDR2 is SMNVEV (reference sequence). DNA for the CDR3: TGTGCCAGCAGTTTCCGGAGGGCCGGGGAGCTGTTTTTT. It translates to CASSFRRAGELFF.

This chain joins TRBV6-5 and TRBJ2-5; the D is unclear. Judging by the DNA end, TRBJ2-7 fits better; the J call may be wrong. The CDR3 totals 14 residues. CDR1 MNHEY and CDR2 SVGAGI come from the germline V gene. CDR3 loop: CASFSRRRSYEQYF. In DNA form, the CDR3 reads TGTGCCAGCTTTTCGCGGAGAAGATCCTACGAGCAGTACTTC.

The genes are TRBV7-9 and TRBJ2-2, with 7 bases that match TRBD1. CDR3 length: 16 amino acids. Trimming at V came to 1 base and at J to 5 bases, leaving 7 bases not matched to a gene. The germline CDR1 and CDR2 sequences are SEHNR and FQNEAQ (reference sequence). Written as DNA, the CDR3 is TGTGCCAGCAGCTTAGTCGTGACAGGGTGGACCGGGGAGCTGTTTTTT. Translation gives CASSLVVTGWTGELFF.

The V call is TRBV9, the J call TRBJ1-1, with 10 bases fitting TRBD1. The V segment lost 8 bases and the J segment 5 bases; nucleotides outside the gene matches: 6. Germline CDR1 reads SGDLS; CDR2 reads YYNGEE. This CDR3 has 13 amino acids. CDR3 in amino acids: CASRGQGLTEAFF. The CDR3 DNA reads TGTGCCAGTCGGGGACAGGGGTTGACTGAAGCTTTCTTT.

This clone showed up just once. The chain combines TRBV19 with TRBJ1-1; D perhaps matches TRBD1 (5 bases). This CDR3 spans 14 amino acids. The germline gives CDR1 LNHDA, CDR2 SQIVND (reference sequence). The germline V and J ends were trimmed by 3 bases and 6 bases, with 14 bases remaining between them. The CDR3 region has the DNA TGTGCCAGTAGTATCTGGGGGACTAGATCTGAAGCTTTCTTT. Amino acids: CASSIWGTRSEAFF.

This chain links TRBV5-1 with TRBJ2-3; 8 bases are a match to TRBD2. The CDR3 totals 16 residues. Germline assignment: CDR1 SGHRS and CDR2 YFSETQ. V gave up 1 base and J gave up 1 base; unmatched junction bases: 5. The CDR3 nucleotides are TGCGCCAGCAGCTTGTTTAGCGGGGAGGGCACAGATACGCAGTATTTT. This translates into CASSLFSGEGTDTQYF. Full variable domain (remainder filled in from reference TRBV5-1 and TRBJ2-3): KAGVTQTPRYLIKTRGQQVTLSCSPISGHRSVSWYQQTPGQGLQFLFEYFSETQRNKGNFPGRFSGRQFSNSRSEMNVSTLELGDSALYLCASSLFSGEGTDTQYFGPGTRLTVL.

The chain couples TRBV11-2 to TRBJ2-1, with D hard to call. The ends were cut back, 5 bases at V and 1 base at J, with 9 bases in the middle. The CDR3 covers 14 residues. Germline V gene lookup returns CDR1 SGHAT and CDR2 FQNNGV. CDR3 sequence reads: CASSPSRSYNEQFF. CDR3 DNA: TGTGCCAGCAGCCCTTCTAGGTCCTACAATGAGCAGTTCTTC.